This paragraph covers one TCR beta chain sequence. This clonotype was seen many times. Which antigen it targets is not known. Base qualities are not recorded, but no much larger clone differs from it by a single base. The method was RACE. The instrument given in TCRdb is NextSeq 500. During library preparation, unique molecular identifiers were attached to individual cDNA molecules so that TCRs could be counted in a quantitative, reproducible way. Both TCR alpha and TCR beta chains were sequenced from each blood RNA sample. On the authors' methods: The median number of TCRs per sample was around 100,000, ranging from about 20,000 to 690,600. The Decombinator software suite was used to annotate V, J and CDR3 in the TCR reads. Every sample was subsampled to the same number of TCRs (28,000) for the PS versus PT1 abundance plots. TCRs were defined as expanded if absent before sensitization and observed at least eight times at the 2-week time point. The raw public reads went through TCRdb reprocessing: fastp at Q25, MiXCR clone calling, in-frame beta chains kept. Rows are unified per CDR3 protein, each entry keeping the most common DNA and genes. The V and J calls here are based on TCRdb, not the publication. The sample table shows a few hundred thousand distinct CDR3 sequences, and over 6% are seen once. Jointly, the top ten make up about 6% of the sample.

This specimen comes from a study of human T cells and chemical hapten exposure (dated by TCRdb to the early 2020s). With respect to the entire study: For sensitization, 2% DPC in acetone was applied to an approximately 2 cm by approximately 2 cm area of upper inner arm skin. Throughout the study period of roughly 24 weeks, patients also received therapeutic DPC doses to the scalp every week. Patch testing was performed on the upper back with Finn chambers containing 0.01% DPC, and the patch tests were scored after 6 days according to International Contact Dermatitis Research Group standards. Alopecia areata with under or over 50% scalp involvement, alopecia totalis and alopecia universalis were represented in the patient cohort, which was mostly female. Libraries were pooled for sequencing, and variation in per-sample TCR yields was attributed mainly to small differences in library volumes within the pool. Peripheral blood TCR repertoire changes were tracked in vivo in alopecia patients during primary and secondary sensitization to the hapten diphenylcyclopropenone (DPC). Patient blood was sampled pre-sensitization (week 0) and at 2, 6 and about 24 weeks after DPC sensitization. Blood for TCR sequencing was provided by twenty-nine alopecia patients at one to four time points (pre-sensitization, 2, 6 and 24 weeks).

The sample's time point label, decoded: patch test 2, 6 weeks after DPC sensitization. This sample's treatment or condition label indicates: therapeutic diphenylcyclopropenone sensitization with weekly scalp DPC. At each patch-test visit, blood was drawn before the patch test was applied. Eligible patients were aged 18 to 70, diagnosed with alopecia, deemed suitable for DPC therapy, and excluded if pregnant. Total RNA was isolated from unfractionated whole blood collected in Tempus Blood RNA tubes. Findings and caveats that apply to the study as a whole: All patients had alopecia, a presumed autoimmune disease, so their immune response might differ from that of healthy individuals. Repeated subsampling changed both the strength of the expansion versus patch-test correlation and the threshold at which the correlation became significant. The number of TCRs above 1 in 1000 frequency did not change with DPC sensitization; there was no evidence of global repertoire structure alterations. A positive correlation was found between the number of PT1 expanded TCRs and patch test score, with significance reached at thresholds 8, 16 and 32 but not 4. Expanded TCRs formed significantly more large CDR3 similarity clusters than pre-sensitization or healthy control sets, consistent with antigen-driven responses.

The sequences come from whole blood, collected in connection with sensitization to the hapten diphenylcyclopropenone (DPC). The receptor's source is a woman between 18 and 29 years old with alopecia areata. Some clones in this sample may be carry-over from other donors' samples.

The DNA sequence follows: TGTGCCAGCAGTTCCCCTGGAAACACCATATATTTT. Translated, it reads CASSSPGNTIYF. Recombination joined TRBV6-5 with TRBJ1-3, with the identity of the D gene unclear. V is reduced by 4 bases and J by 2 bases, leaving a spacing of 3 bases between them. CDR1 is given as MNHEY and CDR2 as SVGAGI, both from the germline V gene. Taken from cysteine to phenylalanine, the CDR3 has 12 residues. The DNA shown is the 36-base CDR3, in frame from base 1.